A single TCR beta chain is shown here with its context. Its antigen target is currently unknown. Base qualities are not recorded, but no much larger clone differs from it by a single base. The data are from a study of blood T cell repertoires in COVID-19 (TCRdb year 2020). About the study as a whole: The collaborator samples originated in the United States, Italy and Spain and spanned the acute and convalescent phases of COVID-19. The material from the prospective study consisted of cDNA or gDNA derived from T cells, B-cell-depleted T cells, or PBMCs. Subjects who had been exposed to COVID-19, were actively infected with it, or had recovered from it provided the deeply sampled blood TCRbeta repertoires that made up the dataset. A freely available public database, intended as a resource for researchers studying the immune response to SARS-CoV-2, is where the repertoires were released. The samples were drawn from two sources: the first 160 participants of the ongoing ImmuneRACE study, and 1,200 or so subjects contributed by 6 global collaborators. Nearly every sample came with metadata listing a de-identified subject ID, COVID-19 status, age in years and sex. Where HLA class I and class II types were available, the types were taken from metadata supplied by the sample provider, not from assay-based typing. The investigation overall reported the following: Clinical and demographic metadata were provided uncurated, with the amount varying by source and participant.

TCRbeta CDR3 regions were amplified from genomic DNA by means of the immunoSEQ Assay, a bias-controlled multiplex PCR. The study's own analysis went as follows. Nucleated cell counts per sample were estimated from amplification of reference gene primers within the assay. Sequence reads were collapsed and filtered to measure the absolute abundance of every unique TCRbeta CDR3 rearrangement. Productive Simpson clonality was computed per sample as the square root of Simpson's diversity index over productive rearrangements. Held by TCRdb, this immuneACCESS table contains in-frame sequences only and omits some clones. Under half of the omission traces to an unresolved V gene where checked; the cause of the rest is unknown. The V and J calls and clone size come from that table; D and trimming were worked out from the DNA. The sample profile shows 190,000 or so clones; 80% to 90% of them were found once. 2.5% to 3% of the sample goes to the ten largest clones.

CDR1 SGHAT and CDR2 FQNNGV were looked up in the germline V gene. From the cysteine through the phenylalanine, the CDR3 covers 15 amino acids. Only CDR3 DNA remains: 45 bases, in frame from the first base. V is cut back by 5 bases and J by 2 bases, with 3 bases in the junction unmatched. Each collaborating institution followed its own protocols to collect whole blood in K2EDTA tubes. For TCRbeta analysis, collaborators shipped samples as frozen whole blood, isolated PBMCs, or DNA extracted from either of those sample types. This chain joins TRBV11-2 to TRBJ2-5; 12 central bases correspond to TRBD2. This TCR came from a man aged 45-65 years with active or convalescent COVID-19. Sequencing input: peripheral blood. The sequence in DNA is TGTGCCAGCAGCAGAGGACTAGCGGGGCAAGAGACCCAGTACTTC. Translated, it reads CASSRGLAGQETQYF.